Listed here are 3 T cell receptor beta chains from one sample, sequenced in a study of T-cell memory formation after mild COVID-19. TCRdb itself ran the 5' RACE reads through MiXCR, one entry per CDR3 protein. Of more than 350,000 distinct CDR3 sequences listed, 15% to 20% are singletons. Sequenced: PBMCs or a T cell subset sorted from them (not recorded which). The receptors originated from a man between 18 and 29 years old who had mild COVID-19 (a few samples of this study predate the infection). Cell type and time point are not known.

This clonotype showed up just a few times. The chain combines TRBV5-1 with TRBJ1-4; D uncertain. The CDR3 has 15 amino acids. Germline V gene lookup returns CDR1 SGHRS and CDR2 YFSETQ. V was clipped by 4 bases and J by 0 bases, with 10 bases between them. The chain's CDR3 is CASSLSRATNEKLFF. The CDR3 DNA reads TGCGCCAGCAGCCTTTCTAGGGCAACTAATGAAAAACTGTTTTTT.

This rearrangement joins TRBV12-3 or TRBV12-4 to TRBJ2-1, with a possible D match to TRBD1 (5 bases). The CDR3 runs 18 residues. V lost 5 bases to trimming and J lost 6 bases, with 26 bases between them. DNA of the CDR3: TGTGCCAGCAGTACATCCGGCGCTCGACATACAGGCACCAATGAGCAGTTCTTC. It yields the protein CASSTSGARHTGTNEQFF.

This clonotype occurred a few times. V and J are TRBV29-1 and TRBJ2-2, with 7 nucleotides matching TRBD2. The germline V gene has CDR1 SQVTM and CDR2 ANQGSEA. This CDR3 region has 12 residues. V lost 6 bases and J lost 7; bases outside the gene matches: 5. CDR3 protein: CSVVREGGELFF. CDR3 sequence (DNA): TGCAGCGTGGTCAGGGAGGGCGGGGAGCTGTTTTTT.